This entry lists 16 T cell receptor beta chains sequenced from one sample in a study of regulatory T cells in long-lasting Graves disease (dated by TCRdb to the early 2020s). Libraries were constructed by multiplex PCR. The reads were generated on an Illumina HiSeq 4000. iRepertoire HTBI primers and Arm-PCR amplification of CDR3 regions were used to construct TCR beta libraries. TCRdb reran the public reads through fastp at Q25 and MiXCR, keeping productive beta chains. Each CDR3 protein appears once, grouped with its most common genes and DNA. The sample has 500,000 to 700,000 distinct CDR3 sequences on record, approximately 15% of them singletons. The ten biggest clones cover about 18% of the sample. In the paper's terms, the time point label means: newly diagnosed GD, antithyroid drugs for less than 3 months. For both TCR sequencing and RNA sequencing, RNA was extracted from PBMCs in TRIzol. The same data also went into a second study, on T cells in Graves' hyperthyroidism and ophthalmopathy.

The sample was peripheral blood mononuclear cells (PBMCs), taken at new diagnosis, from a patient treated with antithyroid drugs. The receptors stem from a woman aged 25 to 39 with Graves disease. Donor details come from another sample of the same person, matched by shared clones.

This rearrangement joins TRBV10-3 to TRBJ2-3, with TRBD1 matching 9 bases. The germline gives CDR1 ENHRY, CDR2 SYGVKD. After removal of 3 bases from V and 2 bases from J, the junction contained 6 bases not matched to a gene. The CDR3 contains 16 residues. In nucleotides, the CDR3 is TGTGCCATCAGTGACGCCGGGACAGGGCCCACAGATACGCAGTATTTT. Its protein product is CAISDAGTGPTDTQYF.

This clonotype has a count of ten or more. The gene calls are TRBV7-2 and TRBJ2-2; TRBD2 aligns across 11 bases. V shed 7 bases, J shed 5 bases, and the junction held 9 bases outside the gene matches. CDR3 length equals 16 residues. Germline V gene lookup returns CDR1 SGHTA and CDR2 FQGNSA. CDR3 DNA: TGTGCCAGCACCCTAATACTAGCGGGAGCAACCGGGGAGCTGTTTTTT. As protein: CASTLILAGATGELFF.

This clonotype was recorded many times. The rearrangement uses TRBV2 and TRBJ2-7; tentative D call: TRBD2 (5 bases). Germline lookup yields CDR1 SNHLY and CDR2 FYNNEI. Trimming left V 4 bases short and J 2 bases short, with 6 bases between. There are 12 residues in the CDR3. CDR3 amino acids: CASSGTPYEQYF. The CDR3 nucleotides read TGTGCCAGCAGTGGGACTCCCTACGAGCAGTACTTC.

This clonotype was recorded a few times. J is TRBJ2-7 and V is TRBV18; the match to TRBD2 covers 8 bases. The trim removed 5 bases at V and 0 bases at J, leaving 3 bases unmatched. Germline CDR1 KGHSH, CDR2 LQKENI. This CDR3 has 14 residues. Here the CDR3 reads CASSIAGHSYEQYF. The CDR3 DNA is TGTGCCAGCTCAATAGCGGGACACTCCTACGAGCAGTACTTC.

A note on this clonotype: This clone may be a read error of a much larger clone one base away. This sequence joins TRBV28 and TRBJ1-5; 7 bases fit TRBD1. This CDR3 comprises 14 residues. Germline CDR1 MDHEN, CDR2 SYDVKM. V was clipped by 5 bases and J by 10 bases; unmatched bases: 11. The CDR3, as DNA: TGTGCCAGCAGTGCTCCCCCCGGGACAGATCCCCAGCATTTT. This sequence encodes CASSAPPGTDPQHF.

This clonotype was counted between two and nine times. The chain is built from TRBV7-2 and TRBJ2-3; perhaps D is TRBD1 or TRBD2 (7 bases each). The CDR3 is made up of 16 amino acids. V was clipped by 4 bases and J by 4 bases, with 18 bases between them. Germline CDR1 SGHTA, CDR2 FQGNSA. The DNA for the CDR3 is TGTGCCAGCAGCTCCTTACAGGGGAGGGGGGCAGATACGCAGTATTTT. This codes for CASSSLQGRGADTQYF.

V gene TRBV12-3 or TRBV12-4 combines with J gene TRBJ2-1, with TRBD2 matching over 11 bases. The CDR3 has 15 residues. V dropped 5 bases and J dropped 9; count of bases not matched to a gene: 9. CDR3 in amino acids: CASSIIAGGPGEQFF. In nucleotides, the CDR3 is TGTGCCAGCAGTATAATAGCGGGAGGGCCCGGTGAGCAGTTCTTC.

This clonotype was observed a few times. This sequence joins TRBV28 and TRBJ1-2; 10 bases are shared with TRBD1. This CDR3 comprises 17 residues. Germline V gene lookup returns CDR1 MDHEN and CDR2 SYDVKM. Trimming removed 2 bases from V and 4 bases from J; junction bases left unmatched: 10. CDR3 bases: TGTGCCAGCAGTTTAGGGACAGGGGATGATTATAGCTATGGCTACACCTTC. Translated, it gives CASSLGTGDDYSYGYTF.

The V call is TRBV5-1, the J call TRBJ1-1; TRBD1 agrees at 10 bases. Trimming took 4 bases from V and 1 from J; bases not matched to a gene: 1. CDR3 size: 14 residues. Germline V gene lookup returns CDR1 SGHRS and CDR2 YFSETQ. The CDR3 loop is CASSGQGGNTEAFF. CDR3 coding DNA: TGCGCCAGCAGCGGACAGGGGGGGAACACTGAAGCTTTCTTT. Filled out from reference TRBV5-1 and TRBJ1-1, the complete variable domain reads KAGVTQTPRYLIKTRGQQVTLSCSPISGHRSVSWYQQTPGQGLQFLFEYFSETQRNKGNFPGRFSGRQFSNSRSEMNVSTLELGDSALYLCASSGQGGNTEAFFGQGTRLTVV.

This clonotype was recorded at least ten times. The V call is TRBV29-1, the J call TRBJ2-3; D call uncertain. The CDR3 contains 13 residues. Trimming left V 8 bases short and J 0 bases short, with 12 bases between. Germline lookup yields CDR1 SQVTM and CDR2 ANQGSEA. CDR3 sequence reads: CSLKRGSTDTQYF. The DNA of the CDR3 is TGCAGCCTTAAGCGCGGAAGCACAGATACGCAGTATTTT.

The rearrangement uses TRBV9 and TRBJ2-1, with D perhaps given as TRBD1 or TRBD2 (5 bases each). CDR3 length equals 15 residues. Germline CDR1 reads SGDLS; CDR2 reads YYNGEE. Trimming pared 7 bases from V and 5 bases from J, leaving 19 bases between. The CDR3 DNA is TGTGCCAGCTCTTCCGCCGAGGGGCGAAACAATGAGCAGTTCTTC. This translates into CASSSAEGRNNEQFF. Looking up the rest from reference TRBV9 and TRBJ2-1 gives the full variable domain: DSGVTQTPKHLITATGQRVTLRCSPRSGDLSVYWYQQSLDQGLQFLIQYYNGEERAKGNILERFSAQQFPDLHSELNLSSLELGDSALYFCASSSAEGRNNEQFFGPGTRLTVL.

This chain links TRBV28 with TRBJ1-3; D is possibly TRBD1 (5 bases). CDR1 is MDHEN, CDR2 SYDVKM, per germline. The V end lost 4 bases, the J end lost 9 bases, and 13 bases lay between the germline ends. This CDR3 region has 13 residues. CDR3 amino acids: CASSWGITGTIYF. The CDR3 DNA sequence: TGTGCCAGCAGTTGGGGGATCACCGGCACCATATATTTT. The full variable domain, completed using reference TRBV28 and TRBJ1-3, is DVKVTQSSRYLVKRTGEKVFLECVQDMDHENMFWYRQDPGLGLRLIYFSYDVKMKEKGDIPEGYSVSREKKERFSLILESASTNQTSMYLCASSWGITGTIYFGEGSWLTVV.

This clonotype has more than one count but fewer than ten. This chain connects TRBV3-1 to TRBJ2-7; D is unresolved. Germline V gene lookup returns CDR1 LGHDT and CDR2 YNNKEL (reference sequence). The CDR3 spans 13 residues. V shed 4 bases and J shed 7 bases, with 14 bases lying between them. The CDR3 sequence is CASSPFLWVEQYF. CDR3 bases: TGTGCCAGCAGCCCCTTCTTATGGGTAGAGCAGTACTTC.

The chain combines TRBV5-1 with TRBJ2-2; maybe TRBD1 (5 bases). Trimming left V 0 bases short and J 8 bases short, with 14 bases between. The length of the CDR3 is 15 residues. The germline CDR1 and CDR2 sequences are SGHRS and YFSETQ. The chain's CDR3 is CASSLEQAGRGELFF. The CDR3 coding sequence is TGCGCCAGCAGCTTGGAACAGGCCGGTCGGGGGGAGCTGTTTTTT. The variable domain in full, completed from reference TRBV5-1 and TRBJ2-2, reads KAGVTQTPRYLIKTRGQQVTLSCSPISGHRSVSWYQQTPGQGLQFLFEYFSETQRNKGNFPGRFSGRQFSNSRSEMNVSTLELGDSALYLCASSLEQAGRGELFFGEGSRLTVL.

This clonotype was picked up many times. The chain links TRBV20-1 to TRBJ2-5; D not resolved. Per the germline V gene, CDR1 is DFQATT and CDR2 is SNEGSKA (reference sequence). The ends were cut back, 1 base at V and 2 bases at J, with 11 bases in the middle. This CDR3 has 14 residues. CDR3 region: CSARAPGQQETQYF. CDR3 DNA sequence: TGCAGTGCTAGAGCCCCGGGTCAACAAGAGACCCAGTACTTC.

The CDR3 here is CASSGTGTDYNEQFF. The CDR3 region has the DNA TGTGCCAGCAGCGGAACCGGGACGGATTACAATGAGCAGTTCTTC. This chain connects TRBV9 to TRBJ2-1; the D call may be TRBD1 or TRBD2 (5 bases each). This CDR3 has 15 residues. CDR1 and CDR2 (germline): SGDLS, YYNGEE. V lost 3 bases and J lost 4, with 14 bases in between.